One and the same sample provided the 4 T cell receptor beta chains below, sequenced in a study of beta chain features in type 1 diabetes. The authors reverse transcribed all of the isolated RNA, so sequencing captured expressed TCRB transcripts. Sequenced by immunoSEQ multiplex PCR; TCRdb stores in-frame clones only, minus some. Of 680,000 or so clones detected, around a sixth appear once; the ten largest clones hold around 0.1%. The sequenced sample was naive CD4+ T cells from blood. The receptors originated from a man aged 18 to 35 in good health.

The chain employs TRBV6-5 and TRBJ1-1; no reliable D call. CDR3 length: 13 amino acids. V lost 5 bases, J lost 1 base, and 8 bases lay in between. Germline CDR1 and CDR2: MNHEY and SVGAGI. As DNA, the CDR3 is TGTGCCAGCAGTAGAGGACCGAACACTGAAGCTTTCTTT. Its protein product is CASSRGPNTEAFF.

This chain links TRBV27 with TRBJ1-5, with a possible D match to TRBD1 (6 bases). CDR3 size: 15 residues. Trimming stripped 4 bases from V and 0 bases from J, with 10 bases between. Germline V CDR1 and CDR2: MNHEY, SMNVEV (reference sequence). CDR3: CASSSHRDSNQPQHF. CDR3 DNA: TGTGCCAGCAGTTCACACAGGGATAGCAATCAGCCCCAGCATTTT.

The chain carries TRBV18 and TRBJ2-6; possibly TRBD2 for D (6 bases). CDR3 size: 15 residues. Germline CDR1 and CDR2: KGHSH and LQKENI. The V end lost 4 bases, the J end lost 0 bases, and 7 bases lay between the germline ends. CDR3 loop: CASSREVSGANVLTF. As DNA, the CDR3 is TGTGCCAGCTCACGGGAGGTCTCTGGGGCCAACGTCCTGACTTTC.

The V call is TRBV7-2, the J call TRBJ1-5; D remains unclear. From germline, CDR1 is SGHTA and CDR2 FQGNSA. CDR3 length equals 16 residues. V lost 2 bases and J 0 bases, leaving 11 bases between the germline ends. The CDR3 DNA follows: TGTGCCAGCAGCTTAAGCGGCAGGTATAGCAATCAGCCCCAGCATTTT. Its translation is CASSLSGRYSNQPQHF.